Sequencing of this T cell receptor beta chain was carried out in a study of blood T cell repertoires in COVID-19. Study-wide context: COVID-19 samples from acute and convalescent phases originated in the United States, Italy and Spain.

Authors' methods: Reference gene primer amplification gave nucleated cell count estimates. Sequencing used immunoSEQ multiplex PCR; TCRdb keeps in-frame clones, though not all of them. V, J and clone size were drawn from that table, and D and trimming were deduced from the DNA. The sample has roughly 500,000 clones, roughly 90% seen once. V lost 5 bases and J lost 6, with 10 bases in between. CDR3 size: 11 residues. Germline V CDR1 and CDR2: DFQATT, SNEGSKA (reference sequence). Participant age was about 18 to 89 years, and participants resided in about two dozen US areas. The sequenced material came from PBMCs or T cells enriched from blood (not recorded which). The origin of this receptor is a woman aged 40-49 years who had recovered from COVID-19. The chain couples TRBV20-1 to TRBJ1-2; maybe TRBD1 (6 bases). Here the CDR3 reads CSAYREDGYTF. In DNA, the CDR3 is TGCAGTGCTTACAGGGAAGATGGCTACACCTTC.